One sample yielded the 6 T cell receptor beta chains listed below, sequenced in a study of CD8+ T cells in alopecia areata. Treatment defined: oral pan-JAK inhibitor, 5-10 mg twice daily. The authors extracted RNA and reverse transcribed it into cDNA as the sequencing template. The table came from immunoSEQ multiplex PCR; TCRdb's copy has only in-frame clones and leaves some out. The sample has 150,000 to 200,000 clones, under 60% seen once. The material sequenced was CD8+ T cells sorted from blood, taken at week 24, from a patient treated with tofacitinib. All receptors derive from a human donor with alopecia areata.

The V and J genes are TRBV5-1 and TRBJ1-2, with TRBD1 identical over 8 bases. The CDR3 is made up of 16 amino acids. V lost 2 bases and J lost 2; bases outside the gene matches: 8. Germline loops: CDR1 SGHRS, CDR2 YFSETQ. Written as DNA, the CDR3 is TGCGCCAGCAGCTTCGACATGACAGGGGCGAACTATGGCTACACCTTC. It yields the protein CASSFDMTGANYGYTF.

The chain employs TRBV4-1 and TRBJ1-5, with a possible D match to TRBD1 (5 bases). Between the trimmed V and J ends, which lost 3 bases and 9 bases, there was a span of 9 bases. Germline CDR1 is MGHRA and CDR2 is YSYEKL. The CDR3 is made up of 12 amino acids. CDR3 coding DNA: TGCGCCAGCAGCCACACCACAGGGCCCCAGCATTTT. Protein product: CASSHTTGPQHF.

The chain combines TRBV5-6 with TRBJ1-1; TRBD1 is a possible D gene (5 bases). This CDR3 contains 14 residues. Germline V CDR1 and CDR2: SGHDT, YYEEEE. Between the trimmed V and J ends, which lost 2 bases and 5 bases, there was a span of 13 bases. As DNA, the CDR3 is TGTGCCAGCAGCTTCGGGCAGGGTAGTACTGAAGCTTTCTTT. Translation gives CASSFGQGSTEAFF.

This clone was counted between two and nine times. The chain links TRBV27 to TRBJ1-2, with 10 bases fitting TRBD1. The CDR3 has 15 residues. Trimming took 6 bases from V and 6 from J; bases not matched to a gene: 10. CDR1 is MNHEY, CDR2 SMNVEV, per germline (reference sequence). DNA of the CDR3: TGTGCCAGCAGCACCCCAAGACAGGGGGCGAATGGCTACACCTTC. It codes for CASSTPRQGANGYTF.

The chain recombines TRBV6-5 with TRBJ2-5, with D maybe TRBD2 (5 bases). This CDR3 comprises 15 residues. Germline V CDR1 and CDR2: MNHEY, SVGAGI. V was clipped by 1 base and J by 4 bases, with 13 bases between them. The CDR3 is CASSYFWKGRETQYF. CDR3 nucleotide sequence: TGTGCCAGCAGTTACTTCTGGAAAGGGAGAGAGACCCAGTACTTC.

With respect to this clone: The same CDR3 can be traced to other DNA sequences in this sample. V is TRBV9 and J is TRBJ1-2; D is undetermined. The length of the CDR3 is 12 residues. Germline lookup yields CDR1 SGDLS and CDR2 YYNGEE. Trimming pared 0 bases from V and 5 bases from J, leaving 5 bases between. The CDR3 sequence: CASSVEGYGYTF. As DNA, the CDR3 is TGTGCCAGCAGCGTAGAGGGATATGGCTACACCTTC.